This T cell receptor beta chain derives from a study of blood T cell repertoires in COVID-19. Overall study: COVID-19 samples collected from the United States, Italy and Spain covered acute and convalescent phases. Sources were T cells, B-cell-depleted T cells, or PBMCs; the material itself was cDNA or gDNA.

In the authors' workflow: Amplifying reference gene primers gave estimates of nucleated cell counts. The table came from immunoSEQ multiplex PCR; TCRdb's copy has only in-frame clones and leaves some out. For V, J and clone size, that table is used; D and trimming come from the DNA. The sample holds about 140,000 clones, over 70% seen once. CDR1 is MNHEY, CDR2 SMNVEV, per germline (reference sequence). The CDR3 consists of 15 residues. Trimming removed 3 bases from V and 2 bases from J, with 13 bases in between. The sequenced sample was peripheral blood. The rearrangement joins TRBV27 to TRBJ1-1; maybe TRBD1 (6 bases). The sequence was obtained from a middle-aged man with active or convalescent COVID-19. In DNA form, the CDR3 reads TGTGCCAGCAGTTTTGTGGGGGGGCTTAACACTGAAGCTTTCTTT. Translation gives CASSFVGGLNTEAFF.